The text below deals with one TCR beta chain. Its cognate antigen is unknown. The data derive from a study of shared clonotypes between healthy human individuals. Regarding the study as a whole: The donor pool, a small one, limited the genetic and exposure-history diversity represented. It was anticipated that sequencing depth would influence how many clonotypes donors shared. Clonotypes which were not shared had lower generation probabilities than clonotypes that all four donors shared.

The method was immunoSEQ multiplex PCR; TCRdb's version includes in-frame clones alone and lacks a portion of them. The sample has about a million clones; 60% to 85% are singletons. The specimen sequenced was memory CD4+ T cells from PBMCs. The subset is: CD45RA-negative fraction. This TCR was recovered from a man between 18 and 29 years old in good health. Some clones in this sample may be carry-over from other donors' samples.

DNA of the CDR3: TGTGCCAGCAGCAAAAAGGGACTAGCGGGAGGCTACAATGAGCAGTTCTTC. It is translated as CASSKKGLAGGYNEQFF. The genes are TRBV11-3 and TRBJ2-1, with 15 bases identical to TRBD2. From germline, CDR1 is SGHNT and CDR2 YENEEA. Unmatched junction bases numbered 5, after V lost 5 bases and J lost 3 bases. This CDR3 comprises 17 residues.